This passage covers 3 T cell receptor beta chains from one sample sequenced in a study of blood T cell repertoires in COVID-19. Clones were read by immunoSEQ multiplex PCR, and TCRdb kept only the in-frame ones, dropping some. Of around 240,000 clones in the sample, approximately 85% were seen once. Sequenced: PBMCs or T cells enriched from blood (not recorded which). The receptors were gathered from a woman aged 45-60 years who had recovered from COVID-19.

The chain carries TRBV19 and TRBJ2-7; TRBD1 aligns across 11 bases. Trimming removed 4 bases from V and 7 bases from J; junction bases left unmatched: 6. Per germline, CDR1 LNHDA and CDR2 SQIVND (reference sequence). The CDR3 spans 14 residues. CDR3 bases: TGTGCCAGTAGTACCCGGGACAGGGGGAGAGAGCAGTACTTC. Translating it yields CASSTRDRGREQYF. The variable domain in full, with the rest retrieved from reference TRBV19 and TRBJ2-7, is DGGITQSPKYLFRKEGQNVTLSCEQNLNHDAMYWYRQDPGQGLRLIYYSQIVNDFQKGDIAEGYSVSREKKESFPLTVTSAQKNPTAFYLCASSTRDRGREQYFGPGTRLTVT.

The chain joins TRBV19 to TRBJ1-1, with D possibly matching TRBD1 (5 bases). The germline V gene encodes CDR1 LNHDA and CDR2 SQIVND (reference sequence). This CDR3 contains 17 residues. Here the CDR3 reads CTKVPPWGVNFQTEAFF. DNA of the CDR3: TGTACCAAAGTCCCACCTTGGGGGGTGAATTTTCAGACTGAAGCTTTCTTT.

This clone has only one observation. The chain uses TRBV6-5 and TRBJ2-1; tentative D call: TRBD2 (7 bases). The CDR3 spans 14 residues. Trimming took off 6 bases at V and 8 bases at J, with 17 bases between the two ends. The germline gives CDR1 MNHEY, CDR2 SVGAGI. The CDR3, as DNA: TGTGCCAGCAGGACCTTGGGGAGGGGGGATGAGCAGTTCTTC. Its protein product is CASRTLGRGDEQFF.